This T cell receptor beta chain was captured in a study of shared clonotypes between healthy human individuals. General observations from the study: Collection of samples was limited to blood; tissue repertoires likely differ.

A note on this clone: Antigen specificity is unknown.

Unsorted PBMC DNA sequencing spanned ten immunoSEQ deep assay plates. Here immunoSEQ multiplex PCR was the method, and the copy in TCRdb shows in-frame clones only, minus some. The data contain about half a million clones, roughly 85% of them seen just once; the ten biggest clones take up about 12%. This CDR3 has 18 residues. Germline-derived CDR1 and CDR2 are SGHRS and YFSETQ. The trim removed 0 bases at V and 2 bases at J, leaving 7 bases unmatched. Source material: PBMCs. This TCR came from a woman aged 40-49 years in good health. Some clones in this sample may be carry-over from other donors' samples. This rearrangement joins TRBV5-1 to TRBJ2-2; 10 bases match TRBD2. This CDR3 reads CASSLAPSGSSNTGELFF. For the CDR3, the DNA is TGCGCCAGCAGCTTGGCCCCTAGCGGGAGCTCCAACACCGGGGAGCTGTTTTTT.